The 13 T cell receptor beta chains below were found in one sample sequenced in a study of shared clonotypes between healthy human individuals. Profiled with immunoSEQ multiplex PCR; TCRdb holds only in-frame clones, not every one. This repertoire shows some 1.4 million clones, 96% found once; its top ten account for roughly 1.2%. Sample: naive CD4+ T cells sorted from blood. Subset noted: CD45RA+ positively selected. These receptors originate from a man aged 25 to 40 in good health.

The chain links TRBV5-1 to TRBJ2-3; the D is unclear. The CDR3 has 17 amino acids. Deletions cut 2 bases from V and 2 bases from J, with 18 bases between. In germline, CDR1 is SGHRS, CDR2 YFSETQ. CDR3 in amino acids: CASSFLGAGSYTDTQYF. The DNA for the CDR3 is TGCGCCAGCAGCTTCCTCGGCGCAGGATCCTACACAGATACGCAGTATTTT. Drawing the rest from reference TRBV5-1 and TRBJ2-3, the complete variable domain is KAGVTQTPRYLIKTRGQQVTLSCSPISGHRSVSWYQQTPGQGLQFLFEYFSETQRNKGNFPGRFSGRQFSNSRSEMNVSTLELGDSALYLCASSFLGAGSYTDTQYFGPGTRLTVL.

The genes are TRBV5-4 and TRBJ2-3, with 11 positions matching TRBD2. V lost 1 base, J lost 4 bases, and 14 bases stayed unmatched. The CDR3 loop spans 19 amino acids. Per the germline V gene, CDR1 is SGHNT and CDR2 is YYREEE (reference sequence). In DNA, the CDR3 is TGTGCCAGCAGCTTGAGAACTAGCGGGAGAAGTTTGACGGCAGATACGCAGTATTTT. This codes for CASSLRTSGRSLTADTQYF.

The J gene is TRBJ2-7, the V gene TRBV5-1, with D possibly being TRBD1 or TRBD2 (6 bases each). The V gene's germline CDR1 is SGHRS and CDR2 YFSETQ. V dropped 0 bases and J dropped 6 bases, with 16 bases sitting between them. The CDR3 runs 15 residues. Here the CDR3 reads CASSLVGGASLEQYF. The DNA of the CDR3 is TGCGCCAGCAGCTTGGTGGGGGGCGCATCCCTCGAGCAGTACTTC.

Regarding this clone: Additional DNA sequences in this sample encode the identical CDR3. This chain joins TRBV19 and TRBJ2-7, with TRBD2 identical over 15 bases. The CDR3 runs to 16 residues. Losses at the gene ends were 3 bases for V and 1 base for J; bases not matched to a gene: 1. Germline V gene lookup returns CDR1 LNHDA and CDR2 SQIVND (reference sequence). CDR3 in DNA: TGTGCCAGTAGTATCGGACTAGCGGGAGGGTCCTACGAGCAGTACTTC. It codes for CASSIGLAGGSYEQYF.

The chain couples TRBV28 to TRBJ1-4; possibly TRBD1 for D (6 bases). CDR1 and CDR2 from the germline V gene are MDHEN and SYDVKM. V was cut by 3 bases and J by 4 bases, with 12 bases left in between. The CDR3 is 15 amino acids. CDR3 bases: TGTGCCAGCAGTTTTAGGACAGCCCTTAATGAAAAACTGTTTTTT. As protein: CASSFRTALNEKLFF.

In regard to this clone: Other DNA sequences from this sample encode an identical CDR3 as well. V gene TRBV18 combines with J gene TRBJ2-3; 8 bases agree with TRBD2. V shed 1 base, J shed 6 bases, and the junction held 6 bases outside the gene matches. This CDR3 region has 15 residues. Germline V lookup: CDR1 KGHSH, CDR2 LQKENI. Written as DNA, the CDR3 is TGTGCCAGCTCACCACGAGCGGGAGTATCGGATACGCAGTATTTT. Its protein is CASSPRAGVSDTQYF.

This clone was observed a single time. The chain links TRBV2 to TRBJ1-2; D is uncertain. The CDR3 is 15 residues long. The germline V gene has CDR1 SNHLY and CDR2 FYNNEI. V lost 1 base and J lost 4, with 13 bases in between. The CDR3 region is CASSEESRVGYGYTF. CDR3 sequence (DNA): TGTGCCAGCAGTGAAGAGTCACGGGTTGGCTATGGCTACACCTTC. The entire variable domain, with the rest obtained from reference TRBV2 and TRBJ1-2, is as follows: EPEVTQTPSHQVTQMGQEVILRCVPISNHLYFYWYRQILGQKVEFLVSFYNNEISEKSEIFDDQFSVERPDGSNFTLKIRSTKLEDSAMYFCASSEESRVGYGYTFGSGTRLTVV.

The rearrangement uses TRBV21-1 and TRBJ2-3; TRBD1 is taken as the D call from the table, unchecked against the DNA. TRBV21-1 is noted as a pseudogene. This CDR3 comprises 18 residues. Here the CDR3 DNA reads TGTGCCAGCAGCAAAGCCAAGGACAGGACCCTCAGCACAGATACGCAGTATTTT. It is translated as CASSKAKDRTLSTDTQYF.

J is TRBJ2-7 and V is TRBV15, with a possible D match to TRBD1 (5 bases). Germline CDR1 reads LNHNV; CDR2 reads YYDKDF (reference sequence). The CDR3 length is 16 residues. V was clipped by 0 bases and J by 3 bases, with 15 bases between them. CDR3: CATSRDNSGIGYEQYF. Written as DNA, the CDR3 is TGTGCCACCAGCAGAGATAACTCAGGGATCGGCTACGAGCAGTACTTC.

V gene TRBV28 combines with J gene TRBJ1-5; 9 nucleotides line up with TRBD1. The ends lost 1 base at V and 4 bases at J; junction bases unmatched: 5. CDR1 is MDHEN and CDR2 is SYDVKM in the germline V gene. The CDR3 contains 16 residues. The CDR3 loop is CASSLYGTGKNQPQHF. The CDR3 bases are TGTGCCAGCAGTTTATATGGGACAGGGAAGAATCAGCCCCAGCATTTT.

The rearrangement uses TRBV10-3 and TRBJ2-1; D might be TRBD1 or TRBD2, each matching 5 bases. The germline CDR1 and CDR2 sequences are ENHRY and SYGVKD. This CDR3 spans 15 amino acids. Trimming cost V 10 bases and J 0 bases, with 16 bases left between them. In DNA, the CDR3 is TGTGCCACCGGGACGCAGGCACACTCCTACAATGAGCAGTTCTTC. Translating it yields CATGTQAHSYNEQFF.

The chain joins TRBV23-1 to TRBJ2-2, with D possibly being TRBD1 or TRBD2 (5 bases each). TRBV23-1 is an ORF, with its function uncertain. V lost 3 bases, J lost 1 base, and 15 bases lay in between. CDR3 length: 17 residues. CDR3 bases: TGCGCCAGCAGTCATGGGACCTTGGCGAAGAACACCGGGGAGCTGTTTTTT. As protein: CASSHGTLAKNTGELFF.

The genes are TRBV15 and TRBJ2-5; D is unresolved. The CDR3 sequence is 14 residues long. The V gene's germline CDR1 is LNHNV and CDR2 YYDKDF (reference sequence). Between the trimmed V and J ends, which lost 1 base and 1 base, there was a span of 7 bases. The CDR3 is CATSRATRQETQYF. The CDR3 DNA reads TGTGCCACCAGCAGAGCCACCCGCCAAGAGACCCAGTACTTC.